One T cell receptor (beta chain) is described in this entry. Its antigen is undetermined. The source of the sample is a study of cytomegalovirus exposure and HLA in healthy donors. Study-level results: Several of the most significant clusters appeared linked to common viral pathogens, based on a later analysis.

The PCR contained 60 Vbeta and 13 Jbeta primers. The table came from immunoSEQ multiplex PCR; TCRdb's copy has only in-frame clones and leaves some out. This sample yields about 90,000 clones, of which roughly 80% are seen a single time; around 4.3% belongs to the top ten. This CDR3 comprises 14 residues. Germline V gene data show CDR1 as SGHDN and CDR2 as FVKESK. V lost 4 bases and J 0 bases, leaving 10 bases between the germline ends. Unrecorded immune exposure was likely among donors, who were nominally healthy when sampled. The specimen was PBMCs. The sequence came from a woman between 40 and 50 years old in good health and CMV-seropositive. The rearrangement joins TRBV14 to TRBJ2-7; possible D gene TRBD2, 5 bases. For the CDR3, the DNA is TGTGCCAGCAGCCCTGGCGGGCCCTCCTACGAGCAGTACTTC. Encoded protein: CASSPGGPSYEQYF.